The following is a T cell receptor (beta chain) sequence with its context. Its specificity is unknown. The data were taken from a study of blood T cell dynamics during melanoma immunotherapy. Findings of the study overall: Whether repertoire-driving clones were melanoma-specific could not be determined.

Indicated time point: week 3, after first cycle of checkpoint inhibitor. At 12 weeks after first infusion, RECIST 1.1 defined response for most patients. CDR3 length equals 16 residues. V was clipped by 6 bases and J by 3 bases, with 21 bases between them. Germline V gives CDR1 SGHKS, CDR2 YYEKEE (reference sequence). Assay used: immunoSEQ multiplex PCR; TCRdb lists only in-frame clones, some missing. The table shows under 6,500 clones, with around four fifths occurring only once. The specimen was blood, collected from a patient treated with checkpoint blockade. The clonotype originates from a human donor with melanoma. Some clones in this sample may be carry-over from other donors' samples. This chain joins TRBV5-5 and TRBJ1-2; possibly TRBD1 for D (5 bases). CDR3 in amino acids: CASTDTQGVHDYGYTF. The CDR3 DNA reads as TGTGCCAGCACCGATACCCAGGGAGTTCACGACTATGGCTACACCTTC.